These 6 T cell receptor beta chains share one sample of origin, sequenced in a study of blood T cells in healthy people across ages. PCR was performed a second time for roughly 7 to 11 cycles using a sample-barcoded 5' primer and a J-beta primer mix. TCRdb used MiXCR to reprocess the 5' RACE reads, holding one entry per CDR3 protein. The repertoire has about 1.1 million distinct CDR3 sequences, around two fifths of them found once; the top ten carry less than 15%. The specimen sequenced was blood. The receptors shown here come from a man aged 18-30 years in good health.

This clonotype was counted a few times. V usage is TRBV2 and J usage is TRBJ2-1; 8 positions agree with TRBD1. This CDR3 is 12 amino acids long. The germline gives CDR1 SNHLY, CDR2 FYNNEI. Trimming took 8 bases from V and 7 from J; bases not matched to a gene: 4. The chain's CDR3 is CASVWTGNEQFF. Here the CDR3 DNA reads TGTGCCAGCGTTTGGACAGGGAATGAGCAGTTCTTC.

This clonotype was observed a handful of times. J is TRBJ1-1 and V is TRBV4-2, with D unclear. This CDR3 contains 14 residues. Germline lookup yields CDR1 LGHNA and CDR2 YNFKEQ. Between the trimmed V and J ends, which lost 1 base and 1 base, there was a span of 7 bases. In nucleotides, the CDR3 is TGTGCCAGCAGCCAAGGACACACGAACACTGAAGCTTTCTTT. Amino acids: CASSQGHTNTEAFF.

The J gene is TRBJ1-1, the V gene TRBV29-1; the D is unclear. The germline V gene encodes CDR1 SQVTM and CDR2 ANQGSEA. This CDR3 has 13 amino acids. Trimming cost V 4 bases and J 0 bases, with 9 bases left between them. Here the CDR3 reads CSVVRRMNTEAFF. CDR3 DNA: TGCAGCGTTGTGAGGCGGATGAACACTGAAGCTTTCTTT.

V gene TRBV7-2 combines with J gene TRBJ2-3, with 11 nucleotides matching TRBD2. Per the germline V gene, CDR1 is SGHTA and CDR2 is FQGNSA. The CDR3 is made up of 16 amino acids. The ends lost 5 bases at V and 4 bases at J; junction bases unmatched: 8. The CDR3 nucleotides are TGTGCCAGCAGCCCTGGGGTACTAGCGGGAGCAGATACGCAGTATTTT. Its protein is CASSPGVLAGADTQYF. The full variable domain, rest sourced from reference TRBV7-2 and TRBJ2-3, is GAGVSQSPSNKVTEKGKDVELRCDPISGHTALYWYRQSLGQGLEFLIYFQGNSAPDKSGLPSDRFSAERTGGSVSTLTIQRTQQEDSAVYLCASSPGVLAGADTQYFGPGTRLTVL.

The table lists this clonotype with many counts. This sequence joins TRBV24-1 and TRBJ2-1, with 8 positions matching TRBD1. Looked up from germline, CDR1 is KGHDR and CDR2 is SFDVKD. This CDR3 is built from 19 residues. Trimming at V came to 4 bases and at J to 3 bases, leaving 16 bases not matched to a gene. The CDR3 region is CATSDLPGQAKDFYNEQFF. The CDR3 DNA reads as TGTGCCACCAGTGACCTGCCGGGACAGGCCAAGGATTTCTACAATGAGCAGTTCTTC.

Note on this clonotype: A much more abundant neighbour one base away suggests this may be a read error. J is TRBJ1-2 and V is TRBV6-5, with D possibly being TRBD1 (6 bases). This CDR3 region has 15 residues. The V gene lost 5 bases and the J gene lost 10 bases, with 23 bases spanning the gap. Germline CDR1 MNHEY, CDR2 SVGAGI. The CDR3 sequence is CASSLNRDYGDDYTF. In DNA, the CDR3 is TGTGCCAGCAGTCTGAACAGGGATTACGGGGACGACTACACCTTC.